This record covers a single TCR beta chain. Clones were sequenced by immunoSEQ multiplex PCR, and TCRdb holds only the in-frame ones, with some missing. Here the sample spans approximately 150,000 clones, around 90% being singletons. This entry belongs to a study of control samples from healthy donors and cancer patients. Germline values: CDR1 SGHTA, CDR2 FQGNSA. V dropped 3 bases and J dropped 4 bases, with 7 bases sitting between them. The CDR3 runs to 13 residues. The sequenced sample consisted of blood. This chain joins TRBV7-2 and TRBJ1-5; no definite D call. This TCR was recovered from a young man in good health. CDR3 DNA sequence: TGTGCCAGCAGCTTTGTGGGAAATCAGCCCCAGCATTTT. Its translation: CASSFVGNQPQHF.